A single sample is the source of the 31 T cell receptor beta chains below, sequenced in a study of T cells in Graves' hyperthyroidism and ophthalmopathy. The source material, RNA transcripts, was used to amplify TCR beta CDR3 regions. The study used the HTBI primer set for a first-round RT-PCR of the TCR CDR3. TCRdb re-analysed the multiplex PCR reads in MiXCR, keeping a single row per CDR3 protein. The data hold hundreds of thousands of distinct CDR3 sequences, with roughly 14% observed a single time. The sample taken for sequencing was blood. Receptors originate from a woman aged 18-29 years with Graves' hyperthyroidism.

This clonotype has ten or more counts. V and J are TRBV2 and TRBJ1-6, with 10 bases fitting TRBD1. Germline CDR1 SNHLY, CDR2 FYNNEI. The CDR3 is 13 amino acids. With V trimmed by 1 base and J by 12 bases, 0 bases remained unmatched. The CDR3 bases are TGTGCCAGCAGTGAAGGGACAGGGGGACCCCTCCACTTT. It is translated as CASSEGTGGPLHF. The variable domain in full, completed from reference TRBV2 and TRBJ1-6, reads EPEVTQTPSHQVTQMGQEVILRCVPISNHLYFYWYRQILGQKVEFLVSFYNNEISEKSEIFDDQFSVERPDGSNFTLKIRSTKLEDSAMYFCASSEGTGGPLHFGNGTRLTVT.

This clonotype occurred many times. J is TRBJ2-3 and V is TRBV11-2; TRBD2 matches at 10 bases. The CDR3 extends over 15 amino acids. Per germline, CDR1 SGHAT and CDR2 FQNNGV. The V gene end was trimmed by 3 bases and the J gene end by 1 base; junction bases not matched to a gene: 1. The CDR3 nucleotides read TGTGCCAGCAGCTTTGGGACTAGCGGCACAGATACGCAGTATTTT. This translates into CASSFGTSGTDTQYF.

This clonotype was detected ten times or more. CDR3 region: CASSIDAGTANYGYTF. CDR3 nucleotide sequence: TGCGCCAGCAGCATCGATGCCGGGACAGCTAACTATGGCTACACCTTC. V and J are TRBV5-1 and TRBJ1-2; 7 nucleotides line up with TRBD1. The CDR3 totals 16 residues. Germline V lookup: CDR1 SGHRS, CDR2 YFSETQ. J lost 0 bases, V lost 4 bases, and 9 bases had no gene match.

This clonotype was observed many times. Written as DNA, the CDR3 is TGTGCCAGCAGAGTTCGGGCAGGGGGCTACGAGCAGTACTTC. Amino acids: CASRVRAGGYEQYF. The chain couples TRBV11-2 to TRBJ2-7; 7 bases map to TRBD1. Losses at the gene ends were 6 bases for V and 3 bases for J; bases not matched to a gene: 8. This CDR3 has 14 residues. Germline values: CDR1 SGHAT, CDR2 FQNNGV.

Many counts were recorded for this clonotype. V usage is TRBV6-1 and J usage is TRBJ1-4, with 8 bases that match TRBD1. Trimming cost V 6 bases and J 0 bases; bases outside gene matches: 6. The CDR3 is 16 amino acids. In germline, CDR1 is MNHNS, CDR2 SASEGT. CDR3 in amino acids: CASRRQGQSTNEKLFF. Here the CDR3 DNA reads TGTGCCAGCAGGAGACAGGGGCAGTCAACTAATGAAAAACTGTTTTTT.

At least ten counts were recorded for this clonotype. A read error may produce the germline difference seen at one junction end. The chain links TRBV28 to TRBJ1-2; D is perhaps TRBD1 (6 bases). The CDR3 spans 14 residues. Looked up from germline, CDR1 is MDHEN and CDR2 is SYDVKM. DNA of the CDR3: TGTGCCAGCAGTTTCGGGGGCAGCCTCTATAGCTACACCTTC. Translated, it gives CASSFGGSLYSYTF.

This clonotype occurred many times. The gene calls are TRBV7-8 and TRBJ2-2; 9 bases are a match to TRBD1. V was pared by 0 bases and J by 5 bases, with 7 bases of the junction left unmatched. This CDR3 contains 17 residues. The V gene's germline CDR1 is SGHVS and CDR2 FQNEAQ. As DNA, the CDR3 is TGTGCCAGCAGCTTAGCCCGGGACAGGGAGCGGACCGGGGAGCTGTTTTTT. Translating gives CASSLARDRERTGELFF. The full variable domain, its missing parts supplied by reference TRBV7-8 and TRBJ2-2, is GAGVSQSPRYKVAKRGQDVALRCDPISGHVSLFWYQQALGQGPEFLTYFQNEAQLDKSGLPSDRFFAERPEGSVSTLKIQRTQQEDSAVYLCASSLARDRERTGELFFGEGSRLTVL.

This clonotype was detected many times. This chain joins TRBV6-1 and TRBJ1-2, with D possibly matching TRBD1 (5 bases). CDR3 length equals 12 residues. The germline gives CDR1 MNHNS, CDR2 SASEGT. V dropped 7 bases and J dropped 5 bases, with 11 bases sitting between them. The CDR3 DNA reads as TGTGCCAGCACTCCCGGGACTTATGGCTACACCTTC. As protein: CASTPGTYGYTF.

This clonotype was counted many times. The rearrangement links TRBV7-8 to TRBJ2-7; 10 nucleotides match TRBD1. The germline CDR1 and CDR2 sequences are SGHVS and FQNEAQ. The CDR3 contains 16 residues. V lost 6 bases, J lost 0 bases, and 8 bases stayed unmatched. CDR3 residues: CASSFARTGGSYEQYF. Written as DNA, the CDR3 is TGTGCCAGCAGTTTCGCTAGGACAGGGGGCTCCTACGAGCAGTACTTC.

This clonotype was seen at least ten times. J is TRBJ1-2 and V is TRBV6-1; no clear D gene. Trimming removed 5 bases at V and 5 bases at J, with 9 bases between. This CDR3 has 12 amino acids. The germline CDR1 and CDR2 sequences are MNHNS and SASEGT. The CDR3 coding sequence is TGTGCCAGCAGTACGCCCAGTTATGGCTACACCTTC. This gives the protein CASSTPSYGYTF.

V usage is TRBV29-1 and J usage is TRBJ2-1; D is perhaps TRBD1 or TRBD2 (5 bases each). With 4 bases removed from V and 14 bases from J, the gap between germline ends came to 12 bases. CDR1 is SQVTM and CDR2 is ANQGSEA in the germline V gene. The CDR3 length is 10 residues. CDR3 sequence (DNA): TGCAGCGTTGGGGGGTCCGAGGAGTTCTTC. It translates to CSVGGSEEFF.

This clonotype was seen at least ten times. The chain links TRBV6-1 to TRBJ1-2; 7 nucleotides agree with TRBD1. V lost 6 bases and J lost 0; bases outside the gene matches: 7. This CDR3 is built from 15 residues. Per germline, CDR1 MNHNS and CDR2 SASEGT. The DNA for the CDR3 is TGTGCCAGCAGGCGCCCTGGGACAGCTAACTATGGCTACACCTTC. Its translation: CASRRPGTANYGYTF.

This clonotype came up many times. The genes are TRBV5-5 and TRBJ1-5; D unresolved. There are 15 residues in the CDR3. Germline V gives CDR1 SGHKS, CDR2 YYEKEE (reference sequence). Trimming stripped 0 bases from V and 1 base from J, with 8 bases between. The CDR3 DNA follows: TGTGCCAGCAGCTTGGTTTGGGTGAGCAATCAGCCCCAGCATTTT. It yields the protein CASSLVWVSNQPQHF. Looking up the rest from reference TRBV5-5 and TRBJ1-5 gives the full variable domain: DAGVTQSPTHLIKTRGQQVTLRCSPISGHKSVSWYQQVLGQGPQFIFQYYEKEERGRGNFPDRFSARQFPNYSSELNVNALLLGDSALYLCASSLVWVSNQPQHFGDGTRLSIL.

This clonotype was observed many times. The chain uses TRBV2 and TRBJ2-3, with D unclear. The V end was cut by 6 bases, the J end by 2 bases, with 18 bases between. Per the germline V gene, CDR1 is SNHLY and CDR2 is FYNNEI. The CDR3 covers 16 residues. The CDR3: CASRVLGRTDTDTQYF. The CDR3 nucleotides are TGTGCCAGCAGGGTCCTTGGCCGGACCGACACAGATACGCAGTATTTT.

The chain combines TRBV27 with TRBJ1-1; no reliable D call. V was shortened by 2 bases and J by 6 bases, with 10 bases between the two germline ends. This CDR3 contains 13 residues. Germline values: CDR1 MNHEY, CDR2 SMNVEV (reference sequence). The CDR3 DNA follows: TGTGCCAGCAGTTTAGAGGGTGGCGCTGAAGCTTTCTTT. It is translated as CASSLEGGAEAFF.

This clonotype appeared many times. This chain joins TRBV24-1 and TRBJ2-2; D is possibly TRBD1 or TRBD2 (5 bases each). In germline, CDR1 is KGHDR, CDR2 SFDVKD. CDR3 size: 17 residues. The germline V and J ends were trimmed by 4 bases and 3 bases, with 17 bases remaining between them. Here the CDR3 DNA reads TGTGCCACCAGTGACAGTTTCCGGGACCGTCACACCGGGGAGCTGTTTTTT. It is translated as CATSDSFRDRHTGELFF.

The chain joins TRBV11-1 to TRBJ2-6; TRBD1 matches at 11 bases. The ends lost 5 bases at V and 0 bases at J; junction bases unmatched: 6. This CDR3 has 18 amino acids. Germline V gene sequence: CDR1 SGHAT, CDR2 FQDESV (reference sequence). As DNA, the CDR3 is TGTGCCAGCAGCCCAGGACAGGGGGCTGTCTCTGGGGCCAACGTCCTGACTTTC. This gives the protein CASSPGQGAVSGANVLTF.

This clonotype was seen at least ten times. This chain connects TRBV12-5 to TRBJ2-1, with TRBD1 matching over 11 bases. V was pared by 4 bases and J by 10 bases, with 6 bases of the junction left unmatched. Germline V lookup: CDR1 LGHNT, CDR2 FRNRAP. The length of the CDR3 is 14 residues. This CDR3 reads CASGSGQGVQEQFF. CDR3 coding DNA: TGTGCTAGTGGTTCGGGACAGGGGGTACAGGAGCAGTTCTTC. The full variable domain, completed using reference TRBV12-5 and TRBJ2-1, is DARVTQTPRHKVTEMGQEVTMRCQPILGHNTVFWYRQTMMQGLELLAYFRNRAPLDDSGMPKDRFSAEMPDATLATLKIQPSEPRDSAVYFCASGSGQGVQEQFFGPGTRLTVL.

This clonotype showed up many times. The CDR3 DNA reads TGTGCCAGCAGCCACGTGACTAGCCGCTCCTACAATGAGCAGTTCTTC. This encodes CASSHVTSRSYNEQFF. The genes are TRBV3-1 and TRBJ2-1; 7 bases match TRBD2. CDR1 is LGHDT and CDR2 is YNNKEL in the germline V gene (reference sequence). CDR3 length: 16 amino acids. V was clipped by 3 bases and J by 0 bases; unmatched bases: 5.

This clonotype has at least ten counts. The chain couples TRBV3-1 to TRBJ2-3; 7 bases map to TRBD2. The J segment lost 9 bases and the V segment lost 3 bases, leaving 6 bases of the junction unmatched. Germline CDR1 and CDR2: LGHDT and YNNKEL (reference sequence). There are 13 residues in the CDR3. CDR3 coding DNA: TGTGCCAGCAGCCAGTCCGAGGGAGGGACGCAGTATTTT. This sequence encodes CASSQSEGGTQYF.

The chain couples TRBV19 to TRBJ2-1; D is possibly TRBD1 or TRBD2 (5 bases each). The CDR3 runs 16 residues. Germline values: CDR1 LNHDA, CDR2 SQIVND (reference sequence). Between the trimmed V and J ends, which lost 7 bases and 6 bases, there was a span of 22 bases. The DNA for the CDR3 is TGTGCCAGTACCGAAAGTGGCAGGGACCACGGCAATGAGCAGTTCTTC. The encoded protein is CASTESGRDHGNEQFF.

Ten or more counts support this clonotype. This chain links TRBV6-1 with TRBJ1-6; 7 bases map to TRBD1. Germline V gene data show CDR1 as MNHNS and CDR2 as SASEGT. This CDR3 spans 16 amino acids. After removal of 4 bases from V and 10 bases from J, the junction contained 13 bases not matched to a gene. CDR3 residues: CASSAVTGNKQSPLHF. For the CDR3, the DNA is TGTGCCAGCAGTGCCGTGACAGGGAATAAGCAGTCACCCCTCCACTTT.

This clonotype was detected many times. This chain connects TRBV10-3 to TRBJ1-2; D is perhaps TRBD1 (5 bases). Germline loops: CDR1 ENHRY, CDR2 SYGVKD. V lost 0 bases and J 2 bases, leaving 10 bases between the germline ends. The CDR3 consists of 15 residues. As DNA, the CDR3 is TGTGCCATCAGTGAGTCGAAGGGGTCAAACTATGGCTACACCTTC. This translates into CAISESKGSNYGYTF.

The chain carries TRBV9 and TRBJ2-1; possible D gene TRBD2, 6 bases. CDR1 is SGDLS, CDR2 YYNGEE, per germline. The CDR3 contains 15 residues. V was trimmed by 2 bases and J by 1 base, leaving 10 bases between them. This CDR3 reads CASSVWGRSYNEQFF. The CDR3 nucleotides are TGTGCCAGCAGCGTCTGGGGGAGGTCCTACAATGAGCAGTTCTTC.

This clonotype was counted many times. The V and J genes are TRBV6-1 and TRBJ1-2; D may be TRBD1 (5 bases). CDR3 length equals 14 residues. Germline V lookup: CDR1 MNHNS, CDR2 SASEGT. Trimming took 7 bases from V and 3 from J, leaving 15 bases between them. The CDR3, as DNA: TGTGCCAGCACCCCCCGAGACAGCTACTATGGCTACACCTTC. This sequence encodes CASTPRDSYYGYTF.

In DNA, the CDR3 is TGTGCCAGCAGCTTTGGCTACAGGGGAAATAATGAAAAACTGTTTTTT. As protein: CASSFGYRGNNEKLFF. The V gene is TRBV7-9, the J gene TRBJ1-4, with 7 bases identical to TRBD1. The V segment lost 3 bases and the J segment 4 bases; nucleotides outside the gene matches: 8. In germline, CDR1 is SEHNR, CDR2 FQNEAQ (reference sequence). This CDR3 spans 16 amino acids.

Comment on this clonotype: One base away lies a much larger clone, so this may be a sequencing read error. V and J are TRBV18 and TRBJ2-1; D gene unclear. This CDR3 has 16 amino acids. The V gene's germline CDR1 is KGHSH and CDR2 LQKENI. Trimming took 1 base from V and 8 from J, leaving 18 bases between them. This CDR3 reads CASSPLVVLGHHEQFF. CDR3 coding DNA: TGTGCCAGCTCACCACTGGTAGTCCTGGGTCATCATGAGCAGTTCTTC.

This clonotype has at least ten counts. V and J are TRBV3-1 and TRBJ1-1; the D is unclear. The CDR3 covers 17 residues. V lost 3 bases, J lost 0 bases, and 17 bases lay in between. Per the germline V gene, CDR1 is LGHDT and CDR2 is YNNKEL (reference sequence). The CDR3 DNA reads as TGTGCCAGCAGCCATTCTGGGATGCGGAGATTGAACACTGAAGCTTTCTTT. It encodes CASSHSGMRRLNTEAFF.

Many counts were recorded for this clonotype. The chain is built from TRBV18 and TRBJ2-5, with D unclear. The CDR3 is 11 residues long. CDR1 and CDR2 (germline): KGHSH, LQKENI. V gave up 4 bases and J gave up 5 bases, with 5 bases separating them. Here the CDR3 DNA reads TGTGCCAGCTCACTTACGGAGACCCAGTACTTC. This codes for CASSLTETQYF.

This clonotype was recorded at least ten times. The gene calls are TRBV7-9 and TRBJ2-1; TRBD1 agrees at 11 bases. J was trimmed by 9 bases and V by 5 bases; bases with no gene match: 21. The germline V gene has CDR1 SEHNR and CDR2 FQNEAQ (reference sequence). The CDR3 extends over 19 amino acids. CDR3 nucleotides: TGTGCCAGCAGCCCGAGGAGGACAGGGGGCAACGACGCGTTTGCTGAGCAGTTCTTC. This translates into CASSPRRTGGNDAFAEQFF.

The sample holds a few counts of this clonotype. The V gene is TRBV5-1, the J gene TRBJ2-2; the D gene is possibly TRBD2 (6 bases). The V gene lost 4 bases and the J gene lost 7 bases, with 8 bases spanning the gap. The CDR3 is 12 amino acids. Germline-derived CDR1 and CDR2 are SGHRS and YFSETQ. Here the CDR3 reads CASSGGIGELFF. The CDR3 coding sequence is TGCGCCAGCAGCGGGGGGATCGGGGAGCTGTTTTTT.